This T cell receptor (beta chain) was sequenced during a study of T cell responses to AZD1222 COVID-19 vaccine. General study results and limits: Donor demographics were predominantly white British with a female majority; clonal diversity may be underestimated. The study sampled repertoires only after the peak T cell response.

Profiling relied on immunoSEQ multiplex PCR, and the TCRdb table lists in-frame clones only, not all of them. The top ten hold roughly 3.3% of the sample, which has approximately 100,000 clones, around nine tenths seen once. Concerning this clone: Its specificity is unknown.

V lost 6 bases and J lost 3, with 10 bases in between. From germline, CDR1 is SNHLY and CDR2 FYNNEI. The CDR3 contains 13 residues. The sample here was peripheral blood, taken 28 days after the second dose of the MenACWY control vaccine. The chain carries TRBV2 and TRBJ2-3; D gene uncertain. The source of this sequence is an adult who received the MenACWY meningococcal vaccine as a control. The CDR3 DNA sequence: TGTGCCAGCAGCCGTGAATTTACAGATACGCAGTATTTT. It is translated as CASSREFTDTQYF.